A single sample gave rise to the 25 T cell receptor beta chains below, sequenced in a study of blood T cell repertoires in COVID-19. Profiling relied on immunoSEQ multiplex PCR, and the TCRdb table lists in-frame clones only, not all of them. The sample has approximately 300,000 clones, 85% to 90% seen once; the top ten hold roughly 4.5%. Sequenced material: PBMCs or T cells enriched from blood (not recorded which). These receptors were taken from a man aged 30-40 years who had recovered from COVID-19.

The chain uses TRBV19 and TRBJ2-7, with 7 bases fitting TRBD1. Germline trimming cut 5 bases from V and 3 bases from J; bases unmatched to any gene: 7. This CDR3 has 14 residues. From germline, CDR1 is LNHDA and CDR2 SQIVND (reference sequence). In nucleotides, the CDR3 is TGTGCCAGTAGTGCCGGACAGGCCAACTACGAGCAGTACTTC. Translated, it gives CASSAGQANYEQYF.

There are a few counts of this clone. J is TRBJ2-7 and V is TRBV28; D gene unclear. Between the trimmed V and J ends, which lost 3 bases and 4 bases, there was a span of 7 bases. The CDR3 runs 12 residues. CDR1 is MDHEN and CDR2 is SYDVKM in the germline V gene. The CDR3 DNA sequence: TGTGCCAGCAGTTTCTATTTTTACGAGCAGTACTTC. Its protein is CASSFYFYEQYF.

The genes are TRBV5-1 and TRBJ2-3; 8 bases fit TRBD2. Germline CDR1 and CDR2: SGHRS and YFSETQ. The V gene end was trimmed by 5 bases and the J gene end by 3 bases; junction bases not matched to a gene: 8. The CDR3 runs 15 residues. The CDR3 bases are TGCGCCAGCAGAACCAGGGCGGGAGGAACAGATACGCAGTATTTT. Translation: CASRTRAGGTDTQYF. Complete variable domain (other parts from reference TRBV5-1 and TRBJ2-3): KAGVTQTPRYLIKTRGQQVTLSCSPISGHRSVSWYQQTPGQGLQFLFEYFSETQRNKGNFPGRFSGRQFSNSRSEMNVSTLELGDSALYLCASRTRAGGTDTQYFGPGTRLTVL.

The table lists this clone with a count of one. The chain has TRBV28 and TRBJ1-1, with 10 positions matching TRBD1. The ends lost 2 bases at V and 6 bases at J; junction bases unmatched: 15. CDR1 MDHEN and CDR2 SYDVKM come from the germline V gene. The CDR3 extends over 18 amino acids. CDR3 loop: CASSLRGLRTGGESEAFF. In DNA form, the CDR3 reads TGTGCCAGCAGTTTAAGGGGGCTGAGGACAGGGGGAGAGTCTGAAGCTTTCTTT. Full variable domain (outside the CDR3, taken from reference TRBV28 and TRBJ1-1): DVKVTQSSRYLVKRTGEKVFLECVQDMDHENMFWYRQDPGLGLRLIYFSYDVKMKEKGDIPEGYSVSREKKERFSLILESASTNQTSMYLCASSLRGLRTGGESEAFFGQGTRLTVV.

CDR3: CASSLEAGTGAYGYTF. CDR3 sequence (DNA): TGTGCCAGCAGCTTAGAGGCGGGGACAGGGGCCTATGGCTACACCTTC. This rearrangement joins TRBV7-9 to TRBJ1-2; TRBD1 aligns across 10 bases. The CDR3 totals 16 residues. V dropped 1 base and J dropped 4; count of bases not matched to a gene: 6. CDR1 is SEHNR, CDR2 FQNEAQ, per germline (reference sequence). The entire variable domain, with the rest obtained from reference TRBV7-9 and TRBJ1-2, is as follows: DTGVSQNPRHKITKRGQNVTFRCDPISEHNRLYWYRQTLGQGPEFLTYFQNEAQLEKSRLLSDRFSAERPKGSFSTLEIQRTEQGDSAMYLCASSLEAGTGAYGYTFGSGTRLTVV.

The gene calls are TRBV7-8 and TRBJ2-7; 9 bases map to TRBD2. V shed 1 base and J 5 bases; nucleotides not matched to a gene: 6. Looked up from germline, CDR1 is SGHVS and CDR2 is FQNEAQ. This CDR3 has 15 residues. The CDR3 spells CASSLDSGSPNEQYF. The CDR3 coding sequence is TGTGCCAGCAGCTTAGATAGCGGGAGTCCCAACGAGCAGTACTTC. Full variable domain (outside the CDR3, taken from reference TRBV7-8 and TRBJ2-7): GAGVSQSPRYKVAKRGQDVALRCDPISGHVSLFWYQQALGQGPEFLTYFQNEAQLDKSGLPSDRFFAERPEGSVSTLKIQRTQQEDSAVYLCASSLDSGSPNEQYFGPGTRLTVT.

The CDR3 nucleotides are TGTGCCACCAGTGATTCCAGAACCTATGGCTACACCTTC. It translates to CATSDSRTYGYTF. V and J are TRBV24-1 and TRBJ1-2; D remains ambiguous. Germline V lookup: CDR1 KGHDR, CDR2 SFDVKD. V was clipped by 2 bases and J by 4 bases, with 7 bases between them. The CDR3 length is 13 residues.

The chain links TRBV5-4 to TRBJ2-2; D possibly corresponds to TRBD2 (6 bases). This CDR3 region has 15 residues. Germline CDR1 SGHNT, CDR2 YYREEE (reference sequence). Trimming removed 4 bases at V and 5 bases at J, with 15 bases between. The CDR3 DNA sequence: TGTGCCAGCAGCCCCGCTAGCGAGAGGACCGGGGAGCTGTTTTTT. This encodes CASSPASERTGELFF.

As DNA, the CDR3 is TGTGCCAGCAGCGTGTCTGGGCCGAACACTGAAGCTTTCTTT. Protein sequence: CASSVSGPNTEAFF. The rearrangement uses TRBV9 and TRBJ1-1; D is uncertain. This CDR3 region has 14 residues. Trimming pared 2 bases from V and 1 base from J, leaving 9 bases between. Germline CDR1 is SGDLS and CDR2 is YYNGEE.

In its sample, this clone was seen once. This rearrangement joins TRBV6-6 to TRBJ2-3; the match to TRBD2 covers 11 bases. CDR3 size: 15 residues. Unmatched junction bases numbered 7, after V lost 6 bases and J lost 5 bases. Germline CDR1 and CDR2: MNHNY and SVGAGI (reference sequence). CDR3 loop: CASSHKTSGEDTQYF. In nucleotides, the CDR3 is TGTGCCAGCAGCCATAAGACTAGCGGGGAAGATACGCAGTATTTT.

This sequence joins TRBV28 and TRBJ2-7; maybe TRBD1 (6 bases). V was cut by 5 bases and J by 0 bases, with 14 bases left in between. The CDR3 covers 15 residues. Germline V gives CDR1 MDHEN, CDR2 SYDVKM. The CDR3 spells CASSPPGHGSYEQYF. CDR3 DNA sequence: TGTGCCAGCAGTCCGCCGGGACACGGCTCCTACGAGCAGTACTTC.

V is TRBV28 and J is TRBJ1-2; D may be TRBD1 (5 bases). Trimming took off 6 bases at V and 7 bases at J, with 15 bases between the two ends. CDR3 length: 13 residues. CDR1 is MDHEN and CDR2 is SYDVKM in the germline V gene. The CDR3: CASSDPGGGGYTF. The DNA for the CDR3 is TGTGCCAGCAGCGATCCGGGGGGTGGTGGCTACACCTTC.

The chain's CDR3 is CAWSQQGANIQYF. CDR3 DNA sequence: TGTGCCTGGAGTCAACAGGGGGCCAACATTCAGTACTTC. This chain links TRBV30 with TRBJ2-4; the match to TRBD1 covers 9 bases. After removal of 2 bases from V and 7 bases from J, the junction contained 3 bases not matched to a gene. Germline V gene lookup returns CDR1 GTSNPN and CDR2 SVGIG (reference sequence). This CDR3 region has 13 residues.

The chain has TRBV5-1 and TRBJ2-1; the match to TRBD1 covers 7 bases. The CDR3 sequence is 14 residues long. Germline assignment: CDR1 SGHRS and CDR2 YFSETQ. With V trimmed by 0 bases and J by 8 bases, 5 bases remained unmatched. CDR3 nucleotide sequence: TGCGCCAGCAGCTTGGCGACAGGGAAGGATGAGCAGTTCTTC. As protein: CASSLATGKDEQFF.

The chain links TRBV27 to TRBJ1-1; the D gene is possibly TRBD1 (5 bases). Germline V gene data show CDR1 as MNHEY and CDR2 as SMNVEV (reference sequence). Trimming removed 1 base from V and 5 bases from J, with 11 bases in between. The CDR3 is made up of 14 amino acids. This CDR3 reads CASSLFGGGTEAFF. The DNA of the CDR3 is TGTGCCAGCAGTTTATTCGGGGGGGGGACTGAAGCTTTCTTT.

The chain uses TRBV7-9 and TRBJ2-1; D is unclear. This CDR3 has 15 amino acids. The V end was cut by 7 bases, the J end by 0 bases, with 13 bases between. CDR1 is SEHNR, CDR2 FQNEAQ, per germline (reference sequence). The chain's CDR3 is CASNTGLVSYNEQFF. CDR3 in DNA: TGTGCCAGCAACACCGGGTTAGTCTCCTACAATGAGCAGTTCTTC.

This chain joins TRBV13 and TRBJ2-7; no clear D gene. The CDR3 loop spans 14 amino acids. V dropped 5 bases and J dropped 2 bases, with 13 bases sitting between them. Germline CDR1 PRHDT, CDR2 FYEKMQ (reference sequence). The CDR3 DNA sequence: TGTGCCAGCAGCACCAGTTCCCCCACCTACGAGCAGTACTTC. It translates to CASSTSSPTYEQYF.

The chain recombines TRBV5-1 with TRBJ2-1, with a possible D match to TRBD2 (6 bases). V was trimmed by 1 base and J by 2 bases, leaving 10 bases between them. The germline V gene has CDR1 SGHRS and CDR2 YFSETQ. The CDR3 has 15 amino acids. The CDR3: CASSLWAGTYNEQFF. CDR3 coding DNA: TGCGCCAGCAGCTTGTGGGCGGGGACCTACAATGAGCAGTTCTTC.

This sequence joins TRBV9 and TRBJ2-3, with a weak D call TRBD2 (5 bases). Trimming took off 0 bases at V and 0 bases at J, with 8 bases between the two ends. This CDR3 comprises 15 residues. Germline V gene sequence: CDR1 SGDLS, CDR2 YYNGEE. CDR3 loop: CASSVVPGSTDTQYF. CDR3 sequence (DNA): TGTGCCAGCAGCGTAGTGCCGGGAAGCACAGATACGCAGTATTTT.

This clone occurred a few times. The chain has TRBV7-2 and TRBJ2-5; 11 nucleotides agree with TRBD2. Unmatched junction bases numbered 9, after V lost 4 bases and J lost 5 bases. CDR1 and CDR2 from the germline V gene are SGHTA and FQGNSA. CDR3 length: 16 amino acids. CDR3 nucleotide sequence: TGTGCCAGCAGCTGGGAGCTAGCGGGAGGTTCTGAGACCCAGTACTTC. Protein sequence: CASSWELAGGSETQYF.

The chain has TRBV10-2 and TRBJ2-7; possible D gene TRBD2, 6 bases. V was trimmed by 6 bases and J by 2 bases, leaving 11 bases between them. Germline V gene lookup returns CDR1 WSHSY and CDR2 SAAADI. The CDR3 length is 13 residues. The CDR3 sequence: CASRTGAPYEQYF. The CDR3 nucleotides read TGCGCCAGCAGAACGGGAGCCCCCTACGAGCAGTACTTC.

The CDR3 here is CATLGSLVDTQYF. For the CDR3, the DNA is TGTGCCACACTAGGTAGTTTAGTAGATACGCAGTATTTT. The chain employs TRBV2 and TRBJ2-3; the D gene is possibly TRBD2 (5 bases). Germline loops: CDR1 SNHLY, CDR2 FYNNEI. Trimming took off 10 bases at V and 5 bases at J, with 16 bases between the two ends. The CDR3 spans 13 residues.

The chain has TRBV19 and TRBJ1-1; D perhaps matches TRBD1 (6 bases). V was shortened by 3 bases and J by 3 bases, with 14 bases between the two germline ends. Germline CDR1 is LNHDA and CDR2 is SQIVND (reference sequence). The CDR3 spans 15 residues. In DNA, the CDR3 is TGTGCCAGTAGTATCCTTGACAGGATTGACACTGAAGCTTTCTTT. Its translation is CASSILDRIDTEAFF.

The chain joins TRBV9 to TRBJ2-7, with 9 bases lining up with TRBD1. The CDR3 loop spans 16 amino acids. Germline-derived CDR1 and CDR2 are SGDLS and YYNGEE. The V segment lost 3 bases and the J segment 2 bases; nucleotides outside the gene matches: 9. This chain's CDR3 is CASSATRGQGTYEQYF. CDR3 DNA: TGTGCCAGCAGCGCTACCAGAGGACAGGGGACCTACGAGCAGTACTTC.

The chain couples TRBV19 to TRBJ1-6, with TRBD1 matching over 8 bases. Germline CDR1 reads LNHDA; CDR2 reads SQIVND (reference sequence). Trimming took 6 bases from V and 6 from J; bases not matched to a gene: 7. CDR3 size: 15 residues. The CDR3 loop reads CASSRDRGGNSPLHF. The CDR3 nucleotides are TGTGCCAGTAGCAGAGACAGGGGAGGTAATTCACCCCTCCACTTT. The whole variable domain, filled in from reference TRBV19 and TRBJ1-6, reads DGGITQSPKYLFRKEGQNVTLSCEQNLNHDAMYWYRQDPGQGLRLIYYSQIVNDFQKGDIAEGYSVSREKKESFPLTVTSAQKNPTAFYLCASSRDRGGNSPLHFGNGTRLTVT.